The 5 T cell receptor beta chains listed next were all sequenced from one sample in a study of cytomegalovirus exposure and HLA in healthy donors. Primers for the PCR totalled 60 Vbeta and 13 Jbeta. Assay: immunoSEQ multiplex PCR; the TCRdb copy retains only in-frame clones and omits some. The repertoire holds around 130,000 clones, with roughly 88% as singletons. Sequenced material: PBMCs. The receptors shown here come from a woman between 18 and 29 years old in good health and CMV-seropositive.

The chain combines TRBV11-2 with TRBJ2-5, with TRBD2 identical over 10 bases. V was clipped by 8 bases and J by 5 bases; unmatched bases: 11. This CDR3 has 15 residues. Germline CDR1 and CDR2: SGHAT and FQNNGV. As DNA, the CDR3 is TGTGCCAGCTCCCTCGTAGCGGGGGGCATGGAGACCCAGTACTTC. Its protein product is CASSLVAGGMETQYF.

This chain uses TRBV7-2 with TRBJ2-1, with 9 bases identical to TRBD1. This CDR3 has 14 residues. Germline loops: CDR1 SGHTA, CDR2 FQGNSA. Unmatched junction bases numbered 11, after V lost 11 bases and J lost 6 bases. DNA of the CDR3: TGTGCCTCCCAAGGGGACAGGGAGTTCAATGAGCAGTTCTTC. Protein: CASQGDREFNEQFF. The full variable domain, with the rest looked up from reference TRBV7-2 and TRBJ2-1, is GAGVSQSPSNKVTEKGKDVELRCDPISGHTALYWYRQSLGQGLEFLIYFQGNSAPDKSGLPSDRFSAERTGGSVSTLTIQRTQQEDSAVYLCASQGDREFNEQFFGPGTRLTVL.

V and J are TRBV29-1 and TRBJ1-1; a weak D match, TRBD1 (5 bases). V was trimmed by 8 bases and J by 5 bases, leaving 9 bases between them. Germline-derived CDR1 and CDR2 are SQVTM and ANQGSEA. The CDR3 is made up of 10 amino acids. In DNA, the CDR3 is TGCAGCACCCGGGGGACTGAAGCTTTCTTT. This translates into CSTRGTEAFF. Together with reference TRBV29-1 and TRBJ1-1, the CDR3 gives the full variable domain: SAVISQKPSRDICQRGTSLTIQCQVDSQVTMMFWYRQQPGQSLTLIATANQGSEATYESGFVIDKFPISRPNLTFSTLTVSNMSPEDSSIYLCSTRGTEAFFGQGTRLTVV.

The chain links TRBV19 to TRBJ2-2; TRBD2 matches 8 bases. Germline CDR1 is LNHDA and CDR2 is SQIVND (reference sequence). The CDR3 runs to 12 residues. Germline trimming cut 11 bases from V and 4 bases from J; bases unmatched to any gene: 3. Written as DNA, the CDR3 is TGTGCCGCGGGGGGCTTCACCGGGGAGCTGTTTTTT. It translates to CAAGGFTGELFF.

V is TRBV11-2 and J is TRBJ2-7; no firm D call. This CDR3 has 12 residues. CDR1 SGHAT and CDR2 FQNNGV come from the germline V gene. With 4 bases removed from V and 3 bases from J, the gap between germline ends came to 7 bases. CDR3 DNA sequence: TGTGCCAGCAGCTCCTCGGGCTACGAGCAGTACTTC. Protein: CASSSSGYEQYF. Full variable domain (remainder filled in from reference TRBV11-2 and TRBJ2-7): EAGVAQSPRYKIIEKRQSVAFWCNPISGHATLYWYQQILGQGPKLLIQFQNNGVVDDSQLPKDRFSAERLKGVDSTLKIQPAKLEDSAVYLCASSSSGYEQYFGPGTRLTVT.